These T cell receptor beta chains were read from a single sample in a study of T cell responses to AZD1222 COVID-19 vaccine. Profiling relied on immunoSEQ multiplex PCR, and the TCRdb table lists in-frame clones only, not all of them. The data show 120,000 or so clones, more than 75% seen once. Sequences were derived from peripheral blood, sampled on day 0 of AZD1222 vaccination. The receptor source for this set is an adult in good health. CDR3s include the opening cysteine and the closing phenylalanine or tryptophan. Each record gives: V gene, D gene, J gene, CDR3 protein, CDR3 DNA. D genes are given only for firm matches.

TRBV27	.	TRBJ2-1	CASSPAGGGSYNEQFF	TGTGCCAGCAGTCCCGCAGGTGGGGGCTCCTACAATGAGCAGTTCTTC
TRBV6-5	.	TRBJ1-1	CASSYTRRGTEAFF	TGTGCCAGCAGTTACACAAGAAGAGGCACTGAAGCTTTCTTT
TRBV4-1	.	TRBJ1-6	CASRRSSLNSPLHF	TGCGCCAGCAGGAGAAGCAGTCTCAATTCACCCCTCCACTTT
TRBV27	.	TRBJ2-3	CASSTQRKLDTQYF	TGTGCCAGCAGTACTCAGCGGAAGTTAGATACGCAGTATTTT
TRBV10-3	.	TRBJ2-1	CAISEYTSPNEQFF	TGTGCCATCAGTGAATATACTAGCCCCAATGAGCAGTTCTTC
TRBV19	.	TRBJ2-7	CASSIDLRGSQAEQYF	TGTGCCAGTAGTATAGATCTTCGCGGCAGCCAAGCCGAGCAGTACTTC
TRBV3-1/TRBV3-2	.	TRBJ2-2	CASSQDGSTGELFF	TGTGCCAGCAGCCAAGACGGGAGCACCGGGGAGCTGTTTTTT
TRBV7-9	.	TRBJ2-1	CASSSDWSYNEQFF	TGTGCCAGCAGCTCGGACTGGAGCTACAATGAGCAGTTCTTC
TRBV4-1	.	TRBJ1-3	CASSQGVTGFSGNTIYF	TGCGCCAGCAGCCAAGGGGTTACGGGATTCTCTGGAAACACCATATATTTT
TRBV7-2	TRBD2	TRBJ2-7	CASSLGSSGGLSYEQYF	TGTGCCAGCAGCTTAGGCTCTAGCGGGGGCCTCTCCTACGAGCAGTACTTC